Listed below are T cell receptor beta chains from one sample, sequenced in a study of vaccination and CD4 T cells after COVID-19. TCRdb recomputed calls from the PCR reads with MiXCR, one row per CDR3 protein. Found here are about 12,000 distinct CDR3 sequences, 60% of them singletons; the top ten hold 22%. These receptors are not linked to any known antigen. Sequenced material: CD4+ T cells from blood, cultured in vitro. These receptors originate from a human donor who had recovered from COVID-19. Both conserved end residues are part of each CDR3. Each record gives: V gene, D gene, J gene, clone size, CDR3 DNA, CDR3 protein. A D gene is named only where the DNA matches it firmly. For some rows the clone size is stated as once, few or many, or as a class when expanded; others skip it.

TRBV19	TRBD2	TRBJ2-1	NA	TGTGCCAGTAGTATCGCTAGCGGGAATGAGCAGTTCTTC	CASSIASGNEQFF
TRBV7-9	TRBD1	TRBJ1-1	NA	TGTGCCAGCAGCTTAGACAGGGGGCACACTGAAGCTTTCTTT	CASSLDRGHTEAFF
TRBV15	NA	TRBJ1-2	few	TGTGCCACCAGCAGAGAGAGAGAGGGATATGGCTACACCTTC	CATSREREGYGYTF
TRBV19	TRBD1	TRBJ1-5	NA	TGTGCCAGTAGTATGACAGGGGGCAGCAATCAGCCCCAGCATTTT	CASSMTGGSNQPQHF
TRBV6-1	TRBD1	TRBJ1-5	NA	TGTGCCAGCAGTGAAGTCTTGGGGACAGGGGCCTATAGCAATCAGCCCCAGCATTTT	CASSEVLGTGAYSNQPQHF
TRBV4-3	NA	TRBJ2-4	NA	TGCGCCAGCAGCCAAGAGTGGCGGGGTACTGCCATTCAGTACTTC	CASSQEWRGTAIQYF
TRBV10-3	NA	TRBJ2-7	NA	TGTGCCACCTCGTGGGGTTACGAGCAGTACTTC	CATSWGYEQYF
TRBV7-6	NA	TRBJ2-2	NA	TGTGCCAGCAGCTTAGGGGCTTCCCGCACCACCGGGGAGCTGTTTTTT	CASSLGASRTTGELFF
TRBV20-1	TRBD2	TRBJ2-3	once	TGCAGTGCGAGAAGCGGGAGTACAGATACGCAGTATTTT	CSARSGSTDTQYF
TRBV28	TRBD2	TRBJ2-1	NA	TGTGCCAGCAGTCTGGGACTAGCGGGAGGGTTCTACAATGAGCAGTTCTTC	CASSLGLAGGFYNEQFF
TRBV2	NA	TRBJ1-3	few	TGTGCCAGCAGCCGACACGGACAGACTGGAAACACCATATATTTT	CASSRHGQTGNTIYF
TRBV12-3/TRBV12-4	TRBD1	TRBJ1-5	NA	TGTGCCAGCAGACTTGACAGGGGTCAGGGCAGCAATCAGCCCCAGCATTTT	CASRLDRGQGSNQPQHF
TRBV6-1	NA	TRBJ2-1	NA	TGTGCCAGCTCCCGGGCGGTTAGTGAGCAGTTCTTC	CASSRAVSEQFF
TRBV7-2	NA	TRBJ2-2	NA	TGTGCCAGCAGCGGCGATTCCGGGGAGCTGTTTTTT	CASSGDSGELFF
TRBV24-1	TRBD1	TRBJ1-2	few	TGTGCCACCAGTGGTCCAGGGGGGTACGATGGCTACACCTTC	CATSGPGGYDGYTF
TRBV11-2	TRBD1	TRBJ1-1	once	TGTGCCAGCAGCCTAACCCCACAGGGGACGGCTTTCTTT	CASSLTPQGTAFF
TRBV20-1	NA	TRBJ1-1	NA	TGCAGTGCTAGAGAGGCGGGGGCGGGCACTGAAGCTTTCTTT	CSAREAGAGTEAFF
TRBV20-1	TRBD1	TRBJ2-7	NA	TGCAGTGCTCGGACCGGGACAGGGGGCTCCGAGCAGTACTTC	CSARTGTGGSEQYF
TRBV28	NA	TRBJ2-2	once	TGTGCCAGCAGCCTAAGGACAGTATCGAGGACCGGGGAGCTGTTTTTT	CASSLRTVSRTGELFF
TRBV28	NA	TRBJ1-5	NA	TGTGCCAGCAGCCGAAATCAGCCCCAGCATTTT	CASSRNQPQHF
TRBV7-9	NA	TRBJ1-5	NA	TGTGCCAGCAGCCCCAGACAGACTGATCAGCCCCAGCATTTT	CASSPRQTDQPQHF
TRBV20-1	NA	TRBJ1-5	medium-sized	TGCAGTGGTTTGACAGGAGTCAGCAATCAGCCCCAGCATTTT	CSGLTGVSNQPQHF
TRBV7-2	TRBD1	TRBJ2-5	NA	TGTGCCAGCAGCAGACTGGGACAGGGTAGCGTGACCCAGTACTTC	CASSRLGQGSVTQYF
TRBV7-2	TRBD1	TRBJ2-1	NA	TGTGCCAGCAGCTTGTACCCCCCGAACACAGGGGTTCGAGGGAACCTTTCTTACAATGAGCAGTTCTTC	CASSLYPPNTGVRGNLSYNEQFF
TRBV7-9	TRBD1	TRBJ1-1	NA	TGTGCCAGCAGCAATACAGGGGGCCTCGAAGCTTTCTTT	CASSNTGGLEAFF
TRBV19	NA	TRBJ1-5	NA	TGTGCCAGTAATTGGGCGCCGGATAGCAATCAGCCCCAGCATTTT	CASNWAPDSNQPQHF
TRBV6-1	NA	TRBJ2-1	NA	TGTGCCAGCAGTCGGATGGGGGCTGTCTCCTACAATGAGCAGTTCTTC	CASSRMGAVSYNEQFF